These 26 T cell receptor beta chains share one sample of origin, sequenced in a study of CD8 T cells in ankylosing spondylitis. MiXCR, applied by TCRdb to the 5' RACE reads, yields one record per CDR3 protein. This sample carries about 130,000 distinct CDR3 sequences, 10% to 12% of them seen once, and the ten largest clones take about 4%. Material: blood, either unsorted or a sorted T cell fraction (not recorded which). The receptors were sampled from a female donor with ankylosing spondylitis or in good health (not recorded which).

This clonotype was observed many times. The chain recombines TRBV20-1 with TRBJ2-5; D unresolved. Germline loops: CDR1 DFQATT, CDR2 SNEGSKA (reference sequence). CDR3 length: 13 amino acids. The ends were cut back, 6 bases at V and 2 bases at J, with 13 bases in the middle. In nucleotides, the CDR3 is TGCAGTGCCCGAAGGCTTGCACAAGAGACCCAGTACTTC. This codes for CSARRLAQETQYF.

For this clonotype: A much larger clone differs from this one at a single base, so this may be a read error. The chain carries TRBV29-1 and TRBJ1-1, with D perhaps TRBD1 (6 bases). Germline V gives CDR1 SQVTM, CDR2 ANQGSEA. The CDR3 contains 12 residues. The CDR3 region has the DNA TGCGGCAGTCGAGGGGGAAGGACTGAAGCTTTCTTT. Protein product: CGSRGGRTEAFF.

Worth noting for this clonotype: One end of the junction does not line up with germline, which may come from a read error. The rearrangement links TRBV5-5 to TRBJ2-7; TRBD1 agrees at 8 bases. In germline, CDR1 is SGHKS, CDR2 YYEKEE (reference sequence). The CDR3 extends over 14 amino acids. CDR3 region: CTSGFGQGMYEQYF. Written as DNA, the CDR3 is TGTACCAGCGGCTTTGGACAGGGAATGTACGAGCAGTACTTC.

Comments on this clonotype: This could be a read error, since a much larger clone is one nucleotide away. V usage is TRBV6-5 and J usage is TRBJ2-5, with TRBD2 matching 9 bases. The CDR3 is 14 residues long. V trimming: 6 bases; J trimming: 4 bases; junction bases outside the gene matches: 6. The germline gives CDR1 MNHEY, CDR2 SVGAGI. CDR3 nucleotide sequence: TGTGCCAGCAGGTTAGCGGGAGAGGCAGAGACCCAGTACTTC. Encoded protein: CASRLAGEAETQYF.

This clonotype was recorded many times. The CDR3: CASSPRRYTEAFF. The CDR3 nucleotides are TGTGCCAGCAGCCCCCGGAGGTACACTGAAGCTTTCTTT. The V call is TRBV7-3, the J call TRBJ1-1; D ambiguous. Looked up from germline, CDR1 is SGHTA and CDR2 is FQGTGA. CDR3 length: 13 residues. Trimming left V 5 bases short and J 3 bases short, with 10 bases between.

In this sample, this clonotype turned up many times. This rearrangement joins TRBV7-2 to TRBJ2-3; D not resolved. The CDR3 runs to 14 residues. From germline, CDR1 is SGHTA and CDR2 FQGNSA. V lost 5 bases and J 0 bases, leaving 9 bases between the germline ends. The CDR3, as DNA: TGTGCCAGCAGCCCGTCTCTTAGCACAGATACGCAGTATTTT. This encodes CASSPSLSTDTQYF.

V and J are TRBV12-3 or TRBV12-4 and TRBJ1-6; D is perhaps TRBD1 (6 bases). The CDR3 length is 12 residues. V lost 8 bases and J 6 bases, leaving 8 bases between the germline ends. The CDR3 DNA follows: TGTGCCAGCTTCAGGGGTAATTCACCCCTCCACTTT. Its translation: CASFRGNSPLHF.

At least ten counts were recorded for this clonotype. This rearrangement joins TRBV18 to TRBJ2-1; TRBD1 agrees at 12 bases. The junction had 10 bases not matched to a gene; V was cut back by 1 base and J by 6 bases. The length of the CDR3 is 18 residues. Germline values: CDR1 KGHSH, CDR2 LQKENI. The CDR3 region has the DNA TGTGCCAGCTCACCACTAACCCTGGGACAGGGGGCTGCCAATGAGCAGTTCTTC. This sequence encodes CASSPLTLGQGAANEQFF.

The genes are TRBV28 and TRBJ2-5; 9 bases line up with TRBD1. The trim removed 3 bases at V and 2 bases at J, leaving 4 bases unmatched. Germline V gene lookup returns CDR1 MDHEN and CDR2 SYDVKM. This CDR3 has 15 amino acids. CDR3 coding DNA: TGTGCCAGCAGTTTCATCGGACAGGGGCAAGAGACCCAGTACTTC. It is translated as CASSFIGQGQETQYF.

The V call is TRBV4-1, the J call TRBJ2-2; 15 nucleotides line up with TRBD2. Germline V gene lookup returns CDR1 MGHRA and CDR2 YSYEKL. This CDR3 has 20 residues. V shed 3 bases and J 7 bases; nucleotides not matched to a gene: 15. The CDR3 is CASSHPGTSGRPHQGGELFF. The CDR3 DNA follows: TGCGCCAGCAGCCACCCCGGGACTAGCGGGAGGCCCCATCAGGGCGGGGAGCTGTTTTTT.

This clonotype was detected ten times or more. The rearrangement uses TRBV20-1 and TRBJ1-5, with TRBD1 as a possible D gene (5 bases). The V and J ends lost 5 bases and 5 bases respectively, with 16 bases between them. Germline assignment: CDR1 DFQATT and CDR2 SNEGSKA (reference sequence). This CDR3 is 14 amino acids long. The CDR3 here is CSALKGTADQPQHF. CDR3 sequence (DNA): TGCAGTGCTCTCAAAGGGACGGCGGATCAGCCCCAGCATTTT.

This clonotype appeared many times. The chain has TRBV12-3 or TRBV12-4 and TRBJ2-3; 7 bases agree with TRBD2. CDR3 length: 16 residues. V shed 7 bases and J 2 bases; nucleotides not matched to a gene: 12. In DNA, the CDR3 is TGTGCCAGCACCCCCAGAGGGAGCGGGGTCACAGATACGCAGTATTTT. This encodes CASTPRGSGVTDTQYF.

The chain uses TRBV5-4 and TRBJ2-1, with 11 bases matching TRBD2. The CDR3 is 15 residues long. Germline-derived CDR1 and CDR2 are SGHNT and YYREEE (reference sequence). The trim removed 0 bases at V and 8 bases at J, leaving 4 bases unmatched. The CDR3 DNA is TGTGCCAGCAGCTTGGGACTAGCGGGATTAGATGAGCAGTTCTTC. It codes for CASSLGLAGLDEQFF.

Many counts were recorded for this clonotype. The chain carries TRBV14 and TRBJ2-1; D not resolved. The germline V gene encodes CDR1 SGHDN and CDR2 FVKESK. The CDR3 has 12 residues. V dropped 0 bases and J dropped 15 bases, with 12 bases sitting between them. CDR3 in amino acids: CASSQDRRVVFF. CDR3 nucleotide sequence: TGTGCCAGCAGCCAAGATCGCCGGGTGGTGTTCTTC. Based on the CDR3 plus reference TRBV14 and TRBJ2-1, the full variable domain is EAGVTQFPSHSVIEKGQTVTLRCDPISGHDNLYWYRRVMGKEIKFLLHFVKESKQDESGMPNNRFLAERTGGTYSTLKVQPAELEDSGVYFCASSQDRRVVFFGPGTRLTVL.

This clonotype has a handful of counts. The genes are TRBV3-1 and TRBJ1-6; weak D call: TRBD1 (5 bases). Germline CDR1 and CDR2: LGHDT and YNNKEL (reference sequence). V was shortened by 3 bases and J by 0 bases, with 9 bases between the two germline ends. The CDR3 contains 16 residues. The CDR3, as DNA: TGTGCCAGCAGCCAGACAGATGGCTCCTATAATTCACCCCTCCACTTT. Its protein is CASSQTDGSYNSPLHF.

At least ten counts were recorded for this clonotype. This sequence joins TRBV5-1 and TRBJ2-3; the D gene could be TRBD1 or TRBD2 (5 bases each). Germline V gene lookup returns CDR1 SGHRS and CDR2 YFSETQ. Between the trimmed V and J ends, which lost 4 bases and 2 bases, there was a span of 11 bases. There are 14 residues in the CDR3. The CDR3: CASSGGQTTDTQYF. The CDR3 DNA reads as TGCGCCAGCAGCGGAGGACAAACCACAGATACGCAGTATTTT.

This clonotype was recorded many times. This chain uses TRBV5-1 with TRBJ2-5; no firm D call. The CDR3 length is 14 residues. CDR1 and CDR2 from the germline V gene are SGHRS and YFSETQ. V was pared by 0 bases and J by 2 bases, with 8 bases between. In nucleotides, the CDR3 is TGCGCCAGCAGCTTGGGACTGACTCAAGAGACCCAGTACTTC. Translation: CASSLGLTQETQYF.

This rearrangement joins TRBV5-6 to TRBJ2-7; TRBD1 might be the D (6 bases). The CDR3 is 14 residues long. The germline gives CDR1 SGHDT, CDR2 YYEEEE. V was cut by 0 bases and J by 3 bases, with 10 bases left in between. The CDR3 region has the DNA TGTGCCAGCAGCTTGGACGCCAGGGGCTACGAGCAGTACTTC. Translation gives CASSLDARGYEQYF.

The table lists this clonotype with many counts. The CDR3, as DNA: TGTGCCAGCAGCTTTTCCGCCAGGCGCAGCTACACCTTC. This gives the protein CASSFSARRSYTF. V usage is TRBV7-2 and J usage is TRBJ1-2; D is unclear. The CDR3 consists of 13 residues. Per the germline V gene, CDR1 is SGHTA and CDR2 is FQGNSA. Between the trimmed V and J ends, which lost 3 bases and 9 bases, there was a span of 14 bases.

Ten or more counts support this clonotype. The chain couples TRBV12-3 or TRBV12-4 to TRBJ1-3; D gene ambiguous. CDR3 length equals 14 residues. Deletions cut 5 bases from V and 4 bases from J, with 12 bases between. The CDR3 coding sequence is TGTGCCAGCAGTGGTGACGGCCTCGGAAACACCATATATTTT. Amino acids: CASSGDGLGNTIYF.

This clonotype was seen a few times. The chain is built from TRBV5-1 and TRBJ1-2; no reliable D call. CDR3 size: 15 residues. The germline V gene encodes CDR1 SGHRS and CDR2 YFSETQ. Trimming cost V 5 bases and J 6 bases, with 20 bases left between them. The CDR3 loop reads CASRAPGSHWDGYTF. Written as DNA, the CDR3 is TGCGCCAGCAGGGCCCCGGGATCTCATTGGGATGGCTACACCTTC. The full variable domain, completed using reference TRBV5-1 and TRBJ1-2, is KAGVTQTPRYLIKTRGQQVTLSCSPISGHRSVSWYQQTPGQGLQFLFEYFSETQRNKGNFPGRFSGRQFSNSRSEMNVSTLELGDSALYLCASRAPGSHWDGYTFGSGTRLTVV.

This clonotype was seen many times. The chain uses TRBV20-1 and TRBJ1-4; 8 positions agree with TRBD1. J gave up 8 bases and V 0 bases, and 11 bases lay outside the gene matches. The CDR3 runs 16 residues. Germline CDR1 DFQATT, CDR2 SNEGSKA (reference sequence). The CDR3 DNA sequence: TGCAGTGCTAGAGATCGTCGCAGGGGGCGAATGGAAAAACTGTTTTTT. Its protein is CSARDRRRGRMEKLFF.

V usage is TRBV9 and J usage is TRBJ2-3; 7 bases are a match to TRBD2. Germline V CDR1 and CDR2: SGDLS, YYNGEE. This CDR3 contains 13 residues. Trimming took 7 bases from V and 0 from J; bases not matched to a gene: 2. This CDR3 reads CASCSGSTDTQYF. CDR3 sequence (DNA): TGTGCCAGCTGTAGCGGGAGCACAGATACGCAGTATTTT.

In the case of this clonotype: This may come from a read error, since a much larger clone is one base off. This chain links TRBV30 with TRBJ2-7; D possibly corresponds to TRBD2 (6 bases). Germline V gene data show CDR1 as GTSNPN and CDR2 as SVGIG (reference sequence). This CDR3 comprises 12 residues. The V end lost 5 bases, the J end lost 3 bases, and 11 bases lay between the germline ends. The CDR3 sequence is CAWGMRGYEQYF. CDR3 nucleotides: TGTGCCTGGGGTATGCGGGGCTACGAGCAGTACTTC. The whole variable domain, filled in from reference TRBV30 and TRBJ2-7, reads SQTIHQWPATLVQPVGSPLSLECTVEGTSNPNLYWYRQAAGRGLQLLFYSVGIGQISSEVPQNLSASRPQDRQFILSSKKLLLSDSGFYLCAWGMRGYEQYFGPGTRLTVT.

This clonotype was observed a few times. The chain uses TRBV27 and TRBJ2-7; no definite D call. This CDR3 spans 14 amino acids. Germline values: CDR1 MNHEY, CDR2 SMNVEV (reference sequence). Trimming removed 0 bases at V and 2 bases at J, with 8 bases between. CDR3 sequence (DNA): TGTGCCAGCAGTTTATCGAGTGGGCCCTACGAGCAGTACTTC. As protein: CASSLSSGPYEQYF.

In this sample, this clonotype turned up many times. The rearrangement uses TRBV20-1 and TRBJ1-1; D gene uncertain. The CDR3 contains 15 residues. CDR1 is DFQATT, CDR2 SNEGSKA, per germline (reference sequence). Trimming stripped 1 base from V and 4 bases from J, with 16 bases between. The CDR3 spells CSARGLGDGSTEAFF. The DNA for the CDR3 is TGCAGTGCTAGAGGGCTTGGCGACGGCTCCACTGAAGCTTTCTTT.